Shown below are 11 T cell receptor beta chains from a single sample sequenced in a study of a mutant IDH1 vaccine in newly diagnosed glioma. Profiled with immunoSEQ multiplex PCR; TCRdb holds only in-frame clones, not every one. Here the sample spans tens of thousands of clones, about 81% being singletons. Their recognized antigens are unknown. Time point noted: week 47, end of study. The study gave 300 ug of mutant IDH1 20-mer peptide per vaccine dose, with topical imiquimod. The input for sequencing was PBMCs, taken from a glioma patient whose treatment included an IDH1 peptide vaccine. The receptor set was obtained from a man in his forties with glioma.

CDR3 coding DNA: TGTGCCAGCAGTGAACGTGGACAGGGTGGGACTGAAGCTTTCTTT. It is translated as CASSERGQGGTEAFF. The gene calls are TRBV6-1 and TRBJ1-1; 8 bases are shared with TRBD1. Unmatched junction bases numbered 7, after V lost 2 bases and J lost 5 bases. Germline CDR1 is MNHNS and CDR2 is SASEGT. CDR3 size: 15 residues.

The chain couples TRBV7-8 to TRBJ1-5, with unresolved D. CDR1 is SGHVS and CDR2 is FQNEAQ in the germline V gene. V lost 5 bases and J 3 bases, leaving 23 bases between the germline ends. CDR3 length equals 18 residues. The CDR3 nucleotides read TGTGCCAGCAGCGTTAATTCCGCCCTTGACGGGATCAATCAGCCCCAGCATTTT. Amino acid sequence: CASSVNSALDGINQPQHF.

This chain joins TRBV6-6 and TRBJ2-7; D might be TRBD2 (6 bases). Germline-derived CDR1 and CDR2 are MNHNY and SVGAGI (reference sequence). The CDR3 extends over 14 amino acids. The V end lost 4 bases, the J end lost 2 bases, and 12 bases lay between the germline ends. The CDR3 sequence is CASSLRRDPYEQYF. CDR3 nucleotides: TGTGCCAGCAGTTTGCGGCGGGACCCCTACGAGCAGTACTTC.

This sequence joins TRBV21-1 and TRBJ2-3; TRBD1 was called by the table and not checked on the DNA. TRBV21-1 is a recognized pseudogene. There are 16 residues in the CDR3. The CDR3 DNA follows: TGTGCCAGCAGCAAAGGAGGGGGAAGGGGCACAGATACGCAGTATTTT. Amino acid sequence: CASSKGGGRGTDTQYF.

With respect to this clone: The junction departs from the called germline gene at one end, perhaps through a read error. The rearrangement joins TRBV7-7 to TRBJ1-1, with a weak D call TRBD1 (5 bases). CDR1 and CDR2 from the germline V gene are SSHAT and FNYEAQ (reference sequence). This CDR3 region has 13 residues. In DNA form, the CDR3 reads TGTGCTAGCAGCTTAGGACAGAACACTGAAGCTTTCTTT. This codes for CASSLGQNTEAFF.

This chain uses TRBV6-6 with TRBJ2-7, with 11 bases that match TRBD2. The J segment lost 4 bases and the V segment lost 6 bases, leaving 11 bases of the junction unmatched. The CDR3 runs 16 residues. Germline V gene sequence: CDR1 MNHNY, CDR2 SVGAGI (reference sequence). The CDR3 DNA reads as TGTGCCAGCAGGCCCCCTGGTAGCGGGGGGGCTTACGAGCAGTACTTC. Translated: CASRPPGSGGAYEQYF.

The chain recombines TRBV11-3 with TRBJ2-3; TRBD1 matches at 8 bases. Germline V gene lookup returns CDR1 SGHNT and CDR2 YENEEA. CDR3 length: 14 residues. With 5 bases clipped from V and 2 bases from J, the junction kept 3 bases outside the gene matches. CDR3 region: CASSQDRATDTQYF. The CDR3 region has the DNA TGTGCCAGCAGCCAGGACAGGGCCACAGATACGCAGTATTTT.

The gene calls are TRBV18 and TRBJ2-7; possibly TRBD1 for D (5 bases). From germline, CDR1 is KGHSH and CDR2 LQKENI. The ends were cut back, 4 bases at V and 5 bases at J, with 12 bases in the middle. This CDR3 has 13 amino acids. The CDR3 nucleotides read TGTGCCAGCTCACGGGGCACCGGAGACGAGCAGTACTTC. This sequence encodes CASSRGTGDEQYF.

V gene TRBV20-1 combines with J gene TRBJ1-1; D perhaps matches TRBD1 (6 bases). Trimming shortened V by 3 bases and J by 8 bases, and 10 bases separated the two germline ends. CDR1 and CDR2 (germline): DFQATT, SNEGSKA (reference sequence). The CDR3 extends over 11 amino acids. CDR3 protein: CSAREGGEAFF. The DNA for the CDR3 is TGCAGTGCTAGGGAAGGGGGAGAAGCTTTCTTT.

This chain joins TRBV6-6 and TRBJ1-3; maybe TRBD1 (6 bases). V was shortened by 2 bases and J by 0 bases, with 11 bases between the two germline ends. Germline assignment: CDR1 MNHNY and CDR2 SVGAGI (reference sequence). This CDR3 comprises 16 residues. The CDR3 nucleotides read TGTGCCAGCAGTTACGGGACACCCAGCTCTGGAAACACCATATATTTT. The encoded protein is CASSYGTPSSGNTIYF.

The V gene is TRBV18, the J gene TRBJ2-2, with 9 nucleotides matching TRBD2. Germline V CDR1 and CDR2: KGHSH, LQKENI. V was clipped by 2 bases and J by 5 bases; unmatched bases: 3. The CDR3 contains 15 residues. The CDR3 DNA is TGTGCCAGCTCACCATTGGGACTAGCAACCGGGGAGCTGTTTTTT. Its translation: CASSPLGLATGELFF.